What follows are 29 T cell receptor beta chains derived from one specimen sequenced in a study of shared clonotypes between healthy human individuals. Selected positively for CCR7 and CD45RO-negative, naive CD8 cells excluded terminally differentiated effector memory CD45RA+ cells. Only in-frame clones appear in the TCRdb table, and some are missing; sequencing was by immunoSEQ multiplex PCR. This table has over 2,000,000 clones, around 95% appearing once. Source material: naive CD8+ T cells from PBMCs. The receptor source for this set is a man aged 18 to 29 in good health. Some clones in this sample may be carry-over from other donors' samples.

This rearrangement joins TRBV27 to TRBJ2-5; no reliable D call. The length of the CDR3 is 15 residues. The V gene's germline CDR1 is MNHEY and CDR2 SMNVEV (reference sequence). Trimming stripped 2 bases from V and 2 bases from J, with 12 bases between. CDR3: CASSLAPDGQETQYF. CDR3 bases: TGTGCCAGCAGTTTAGCCCCCGACGGACAAGAGACCCAGTACTTC.

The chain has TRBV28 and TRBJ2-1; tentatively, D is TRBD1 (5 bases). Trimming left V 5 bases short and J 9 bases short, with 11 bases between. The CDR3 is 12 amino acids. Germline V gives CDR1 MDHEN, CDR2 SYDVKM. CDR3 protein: CASSPRGTEQFF. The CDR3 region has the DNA TGTGCCAGCAGTCCAAGGGGCACTGAGCAGTTCTTC.

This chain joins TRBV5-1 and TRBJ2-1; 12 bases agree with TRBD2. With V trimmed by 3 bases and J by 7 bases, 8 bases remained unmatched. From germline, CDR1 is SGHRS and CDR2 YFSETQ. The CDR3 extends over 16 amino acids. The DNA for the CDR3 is TGCGCCAGCAGCTGGATACTAGCGGGAGGATCAAATGAGCAGTTCTTC. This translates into CASSWILAGGSNEQFF.

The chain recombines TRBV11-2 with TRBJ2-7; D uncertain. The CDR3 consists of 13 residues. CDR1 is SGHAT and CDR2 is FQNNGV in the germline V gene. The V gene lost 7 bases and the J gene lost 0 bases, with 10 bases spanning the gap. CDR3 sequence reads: CASTLRSSYEQYF. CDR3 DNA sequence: TGTGCCAGCACCCTAAGAAGCTCCTACGAGCAGTACTTC.

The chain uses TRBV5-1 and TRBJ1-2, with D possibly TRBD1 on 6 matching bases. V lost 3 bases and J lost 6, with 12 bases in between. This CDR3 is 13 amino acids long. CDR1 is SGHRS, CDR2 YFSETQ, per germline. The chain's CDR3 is CASSYETGDGYTF. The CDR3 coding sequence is TGCGCCAGCAGCTATGAGACAGGAGATGGCTACACCTTC.

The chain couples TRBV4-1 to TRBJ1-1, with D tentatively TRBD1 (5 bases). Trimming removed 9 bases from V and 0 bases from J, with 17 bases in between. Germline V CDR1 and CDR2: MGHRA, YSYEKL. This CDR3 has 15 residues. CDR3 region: CASAFSGRMNTEAFF. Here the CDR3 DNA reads TGCGCCAGTGCCTTTTCAGGGAGGATGAACACTGAAGCTTTCTTT.

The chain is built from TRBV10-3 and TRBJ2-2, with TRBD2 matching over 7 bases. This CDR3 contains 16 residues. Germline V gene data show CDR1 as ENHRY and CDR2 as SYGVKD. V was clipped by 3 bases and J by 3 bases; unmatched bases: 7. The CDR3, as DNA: TGTGCCATCAGTGACGTAGGAGGGAGGGACACCGGGGAGCTGTTTTTT. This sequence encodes CAISDVGGRDTGELFF.

The CDR3 sequence: CASSKSPVTDSNYGYTF. In DNA form, the CDR3 reads TGTGCCAGCAGCAAGAGTCCAGTGACGGACTCTAACTATGGCTACACCTTC. The chain couples TRBV21-1 to TRBJ1-2. TRBV21-1 is a documented pseudogene. The CDR3 spans 17 residues.

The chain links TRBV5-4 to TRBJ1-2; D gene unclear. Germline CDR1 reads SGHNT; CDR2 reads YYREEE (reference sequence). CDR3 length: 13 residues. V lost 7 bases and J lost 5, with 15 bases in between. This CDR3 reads CASSGSSAYGYTF. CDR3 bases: TGTGCCAGCTCTGGGAGTTCCGCGTATGGCTACACCTTC.

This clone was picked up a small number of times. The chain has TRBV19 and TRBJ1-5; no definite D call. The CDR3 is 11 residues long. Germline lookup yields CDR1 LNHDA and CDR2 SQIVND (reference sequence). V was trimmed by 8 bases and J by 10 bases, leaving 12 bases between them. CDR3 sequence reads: CASGMWHPQHF. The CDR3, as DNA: TGTGCCAGTGGGATGTGGCACCCCCAGCATTTT.

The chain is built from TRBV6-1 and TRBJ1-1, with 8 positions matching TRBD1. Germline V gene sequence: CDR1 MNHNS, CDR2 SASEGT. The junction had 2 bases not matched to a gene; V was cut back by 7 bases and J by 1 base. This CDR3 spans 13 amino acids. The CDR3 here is CASTDRGNTEAFF. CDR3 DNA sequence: TGTGCCAGCACTGACAGGGGGAACACTGAAGCTTTCTTT.

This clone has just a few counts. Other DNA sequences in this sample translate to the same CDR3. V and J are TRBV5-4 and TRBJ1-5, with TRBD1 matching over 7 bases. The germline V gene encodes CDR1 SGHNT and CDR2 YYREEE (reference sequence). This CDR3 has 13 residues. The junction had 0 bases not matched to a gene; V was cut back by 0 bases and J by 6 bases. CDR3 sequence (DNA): TGTGCCAGCAGCTTGGACAGGGGTCAGCCCCAGCATTTT. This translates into CASSLDRGQPQHF.

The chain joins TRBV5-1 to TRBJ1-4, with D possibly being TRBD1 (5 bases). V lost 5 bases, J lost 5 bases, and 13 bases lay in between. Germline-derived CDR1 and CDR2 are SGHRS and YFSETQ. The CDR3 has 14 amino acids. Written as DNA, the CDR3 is TGCGCCAGCAGTAGGGACGTTTTGAATGAAAAACTGTTTTTT. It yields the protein CASSRDVLNEKLFF.

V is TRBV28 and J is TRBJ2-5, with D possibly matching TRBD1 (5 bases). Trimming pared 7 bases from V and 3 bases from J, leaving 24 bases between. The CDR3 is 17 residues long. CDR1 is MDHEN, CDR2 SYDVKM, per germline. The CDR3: CASTSPRAGSLKETQYF. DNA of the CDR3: TGTGCCAGCACCTCACCCCGGGCAGGGTCTCTGAAAGAGACCCAGTACTTC.

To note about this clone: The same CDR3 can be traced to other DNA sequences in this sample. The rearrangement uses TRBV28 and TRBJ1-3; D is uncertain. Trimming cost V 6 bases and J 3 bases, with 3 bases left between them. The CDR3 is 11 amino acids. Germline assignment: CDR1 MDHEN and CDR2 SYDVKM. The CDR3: CASRLGNTIYF. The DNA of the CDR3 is TGTGCCAGCAGACTTGGAAACACCATATATTTT.

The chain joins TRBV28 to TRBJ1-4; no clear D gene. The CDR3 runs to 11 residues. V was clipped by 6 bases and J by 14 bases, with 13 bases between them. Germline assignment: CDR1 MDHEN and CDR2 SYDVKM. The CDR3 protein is CASSPQSELFF. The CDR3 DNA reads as TGTGCCAGCAGCCCACAAAGCGAGCTGTTTTTT.

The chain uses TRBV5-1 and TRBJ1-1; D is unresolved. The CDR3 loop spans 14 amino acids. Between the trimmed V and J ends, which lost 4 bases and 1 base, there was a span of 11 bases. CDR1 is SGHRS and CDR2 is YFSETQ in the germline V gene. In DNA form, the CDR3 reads TGCGCCAGCAGCATCCGAGTCGGGAACACTGAAGCTTTCTTT. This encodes CASSIRVGNTEAFF.

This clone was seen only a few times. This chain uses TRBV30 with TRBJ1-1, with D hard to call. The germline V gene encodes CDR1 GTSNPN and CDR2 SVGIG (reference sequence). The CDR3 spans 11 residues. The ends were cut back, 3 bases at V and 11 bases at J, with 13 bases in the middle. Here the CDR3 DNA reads TGTGCCTGGAGGGATGGCTTATCGGCTTTCTTT. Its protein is CAWRDGLSAFF.

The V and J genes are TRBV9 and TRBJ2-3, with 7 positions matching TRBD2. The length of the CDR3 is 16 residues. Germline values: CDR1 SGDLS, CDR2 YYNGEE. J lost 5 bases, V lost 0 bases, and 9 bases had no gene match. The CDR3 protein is CASSVATWEGKDTQYF. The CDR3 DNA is TGTGCCAGCAGCGTAGCTACGTGGGAGGGCAAAGATACGCAGTATTTT.

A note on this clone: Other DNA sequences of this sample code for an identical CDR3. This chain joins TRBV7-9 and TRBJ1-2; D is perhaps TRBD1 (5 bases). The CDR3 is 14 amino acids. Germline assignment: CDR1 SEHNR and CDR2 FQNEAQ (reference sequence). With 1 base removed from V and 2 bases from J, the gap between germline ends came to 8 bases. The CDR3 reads CASSLVGGNYGYTF. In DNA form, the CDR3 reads TGTGCCAGCAGCTTAGTTGGGGGGAACTATGGCTACACCTTC.

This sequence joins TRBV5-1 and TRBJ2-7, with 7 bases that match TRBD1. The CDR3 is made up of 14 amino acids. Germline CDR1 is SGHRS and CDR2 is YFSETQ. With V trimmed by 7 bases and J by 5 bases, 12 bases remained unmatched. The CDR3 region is CASRRGPGGDEQYF. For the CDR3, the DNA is TGCGCCAGCCGCCGAGGTCCAGGGGGAGACGAGCAGTACTTC.

CDR3 in amino acids: CASSEFPGRSFYEQYF. CDR3 DNA sequence: TGTGCCAGCAGTGAGTTTCCGGGACGGAGTTTCTACGAGCAGTACTTC. The V and J genes are TRBV6-1 and TRBJ2-7; tentatively, D is TRBD1 or TRBD2 (5 bases each). The V end lost 3 bases, the J end lost 3 bases, and 18 bases lay between the germline ends. Germline assignment: CDR1 MNHNS and CDR2 SASEGT. The CDR3 covers 16 residues.

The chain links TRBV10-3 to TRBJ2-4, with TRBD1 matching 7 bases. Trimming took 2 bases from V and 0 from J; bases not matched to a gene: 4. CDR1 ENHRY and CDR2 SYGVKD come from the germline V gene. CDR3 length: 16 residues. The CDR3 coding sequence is TGTGCCATCAGTGAGACCCAGGGGGTAGCCAAAAACATTCAGTACTTC. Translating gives CAISETQGVAKNIQYF.

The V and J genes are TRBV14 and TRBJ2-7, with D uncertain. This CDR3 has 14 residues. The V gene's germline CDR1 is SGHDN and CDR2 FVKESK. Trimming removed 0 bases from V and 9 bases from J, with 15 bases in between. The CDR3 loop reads CASSQDHVLKGQYF. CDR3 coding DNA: TGTGCCAGCAGCCAAGATCATGTACTGAAAGGGCAGTACTTC.

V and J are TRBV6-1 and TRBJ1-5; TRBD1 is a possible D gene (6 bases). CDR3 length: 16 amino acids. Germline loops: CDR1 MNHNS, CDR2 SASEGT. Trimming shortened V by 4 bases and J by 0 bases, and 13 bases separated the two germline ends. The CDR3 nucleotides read TGTGCCAGCAGTGCAAGCAGGGGTTATAGCAATCAGCCCCAGCATTTT. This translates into CASSASRGYSNQPQHF.

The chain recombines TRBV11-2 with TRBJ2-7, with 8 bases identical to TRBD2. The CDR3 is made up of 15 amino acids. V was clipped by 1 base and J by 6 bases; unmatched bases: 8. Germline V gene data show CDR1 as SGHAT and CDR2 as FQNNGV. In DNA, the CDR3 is TGTGCCAGCAGCTTAGTTGCGGGAGGTATCGGCGAGCAGTACTTC. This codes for CASSLVAGGIGEQYF.

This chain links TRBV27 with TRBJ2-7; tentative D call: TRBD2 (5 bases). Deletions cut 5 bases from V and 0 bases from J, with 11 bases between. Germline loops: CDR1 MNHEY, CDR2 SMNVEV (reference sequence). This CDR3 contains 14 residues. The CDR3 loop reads CASSSRGNSYEQYF. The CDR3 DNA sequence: TGTGCCAGCAGTAGCCGGGGAAACTCCTACGAGCAGTACTTC.

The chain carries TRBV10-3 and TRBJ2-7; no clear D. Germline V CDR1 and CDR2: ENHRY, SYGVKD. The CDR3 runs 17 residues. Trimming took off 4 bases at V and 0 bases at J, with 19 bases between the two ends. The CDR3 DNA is TGTGCCATCAGTGGGCTTAGTGGCGGTGGCTACTCCTACGAGCAGTACTTC. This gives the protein CAISGLSGGGYSYEQYF.

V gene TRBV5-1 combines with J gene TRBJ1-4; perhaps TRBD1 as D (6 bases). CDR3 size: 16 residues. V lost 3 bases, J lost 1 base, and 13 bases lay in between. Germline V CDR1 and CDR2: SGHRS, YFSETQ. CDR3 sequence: CASSSWRGGTNEKLFF. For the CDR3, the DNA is TGCGCCAGCAGCTCTTGGAGGGGGGGAACTAATGAAAAACTGTTTTTT.